Listed here are 23 T cell receptor beta chains from one sample, sequenced in a study of T-cell reconstitution after alpha-beta-depleted transplantation in children. Preparation of the TCRbeta library used unique molecular identifiers. Each CDR3 protein gets one entry after TCRdb re-called the PCR reads with MiXCR. This table holds over 200,000 distinct CDR3 sequences, about 8.2% found once. This specimen consisted of PBMCs, mostly from graft donor cells, obtained 360 days after TCRalphabeta/CD19-depleted stem cell transplant. The receptor source for this set is a male patient between 2 and 10 years old who had a stem cell transplant for acute myeloid leukemia, so the T cells may come from the graft donor.

This clonotype has more than one count but fewer than ten. The chain joins TRBV7-8 to TRBJ2-7; no clear D. The V end lost 6 bases, the J end lost 2 bases, and 11 bases lay between the germline ends. The CDR3 spans 13 residues. Germline CDR1 reads SGHVS; CDR2 reads FQNEAQ. The chain's CDR3 is CASSPYLTYEQYF. The CDR3 bases are TGTGCCAGCAGTCCTTACCTTACCTACGAGCAGTACTTC.

The V call is TRBV10-3, the J call TRBJ2-5; 15 positions match TRBD2. V lost 4 bases to trimming and J lost 1 base; unmatched junction nucleotides: 1. Germline CDR1 reads ENHRY; CDR2 reads SYGVKD. This CDR3 has 16 residues. CDR3 sequence reads: CAISAGLAGGQETQYF. CDR3 in DNA: TGTGCCATCAGTGCGGGACTAGCGGGGGGCCAAGAGACCCAGTACTTC.

This clonotype was found a few times. The chain uses TRBV20-1 and TRBJ2-2; TRBD1 aligns across 9 bases. This CDR3 spans 14 amino acids. The trim removed 6 bases at V and 6 bases at J, leaving 8 bases unmatched. The germline V gene encodes CDR1 DFQATT and CDR2 SNEGSKA (reference sequence). This CDR3 is CSARPGTGPGELFF. As DNA, the CDR3 is TGCAGTGCGCGTCCCGGGACAGGGCCCGGGGAGCTGTTTTTT.

This clonotype was observed a handful of times. J is TRBJ2-3 and V is TRBV7-6; TRBD1 matches at 7 bases. Germline V gene lookup returns CDR1 SGHVS and CDR2 FNYEAQ. The junction had 5 bases not matched to a gene; V was cut back by 5 bases and J by 6 bases. The CDR3 sequence is 13 residues long. The CDR3 region is CASSPGTADTQYF. CDR3 nucleotides: TGTGCCAGCAGCCCCGGGACAGCGGATACGCAGTATTTT.

In this sample, this clonotype turned up a few times. This chain joins TRBV20-1 and TRBJ2-3; D is possibly TRBD2 (6 bases). Per germline, CDR1 DFQATT and CDR2 SNEGSKA (reference sequence). Between the trimmed V and J ends, which lost 6 bases and 0 bases, there was a span of 19 bases. CDR3 length: 16 amino acids. In DNA, the CDR3 is TGCAGTGCCAACCCTCGGGGCGGGAAGAGCACAGATACGCAGTATTTT. Its translation: CSANPRGGKSTDTQYF.

This clonotype was seen many times. J is TRBJ2-2 and V is TRBV25-1; no firm D call. The CDR3 loop spans 11 amino acids. CDR1 is MGHDK, CDR2 SYGVNS, per germline. V gave up 8 bases and J gave up 4 bases, with 5 bases separating them. As DNA, the CDR3 is TGTGCCAGCGAAGGCACCGGGGAGCTGTTTTTT. This translates into CASEGTGELFF.

The table lists this clonotype with many counts. A read error may produce the germline difference seen at one junction end. The chain is built from TRBV7-7 and TRBJ2-5, with 7 bases matching TRBD2. The CDR3 totals 11 residues. Germline values: CDR1 SSHAT, CDR2 FNYEAQ (reference sequence). This chain's CDR3 is CTREGKETQYF. DNA of the CDR3: TGTACCAGGGAGGGCAAAGAGACCCAGTACTTC.

This clonotype has at least ten counts. This chain connects TRBV24-1 to TRBJ2-2; TRBD1 matches at 7 bases. J gave up 7 bases and V 4 bases, and 5 bases lay outside the gene matches. Germline lookup yields CDR1 KGHDR and CDR2 SFDVKD. This CDR3 is 14 amino acids long. CDR3 coding DNA: TGTGCCACCAGTGACACCGGGACAGTCGGGGAGCTGTTTTTT. It codes for CATSDTGTVGELFF.

This clonotype has ten or more counts. J is TRBJ2-1 and V is TRBV20-1; D perhaps matches TRBD2 (6 bases). The V end was cut by 0 bases, the J end by 2 bases, with 11 bases between. The CDR3 loop spans 15 amino acids. CDR1 is DFQATT and CDR2 is SNEGSKA in the germline V gene (reference sequence). In DNA, the CDR3 is TGCAGTGCTAGAGATACGGGCGGGGCCTACAATGAGCAGTTCTTC. The encoded protein is CSARDTGGAYNEQFF.

This clonotype was detected ten times or more. The rearrangement joins TRBV29-1 to TRBJ1-1; TRBD1 agrees at 7 bases. The CDR3 runs 14 residues. J lost 1 base, V lost 1 base, and 3 bases had no gene match. Germline CDR1 is SQVTM and CDR2 is ANQGSEA. The CDR3 DNA reads TGCAGCGTTGAAGTCAGGGGGAGGAACACTGAAGCTTTCTTT. Translating gives CSVEVRGRNTEAFF.

A few counts support this clonotype. The V call is TRBV12-3 or TRBV12-4, the J call TRBJ2-3, with D hard to call. Trimming cost V 3 bases and J 2 bases, with 6 bases left between them. CDR3 length: 13 amino acids. The DNA for the CDR3 is TGTGCCAGCAGTTTTGGAATCACAGATACGCAGTATTTT. This encodes CASSFGITDTQYF.

This clonotype was seen many times. The CDR3: CASSYWQRAPDTQYF. CDR3 in DNA: TGTGCCAGCAGTTATTGGCAGCGGGCCCCAGATACGCAGTATTTT. The chain is built from TRBV6-5 and TRBJ2-3, with a possible D match to TRBD2 (6 bases). Germline CDR1 and CDR2: MNHEY and SVGAGI. The CDR3 sequence is 15 residues long. Deletions cut 3 bases from V and 4 bases from J, with 14 bases between.

The chain links TRBV18 to TRBJ2-1; 10 bases are a match to TRBD2. V was pared by 4 bases and J by 8 bases, with 14 bases of the junction left unmatched. The CDR3 covers 17 residues. In germline, CDR1 is KGHSH, CDR2 LQKENI. In DNA form, the CDR3 reads TGTGCCAGCTCACTAGCGGGAGGACCTCCGGGATGGGATGAGCAGTTCTTC. Its translation is CASSLAGGPPGWDEQFF.

This chain connects TRBV20-1 to TRBJ2-5; D uncertain. Trimming shortened V by 3 bases and J by 5 bases, and 10 bases separated the two germline ends. Per germline, CDR1 DFQATT and CDR2 SNEGSKA (reference sequence). CDR3 length equals 12 residues. The CDR3 reads CSASLDYETQYF. In nucleotides, the CDR3 is TGCAGTGCTAGTCTAGATTACGAGACCCAGTACTTC.

This clonotype was found many times. V and J are TRBV29-1 and TRBJ2-5; D assignment may be TRBD1 or TRBD2 (5 bases each). Germline assignment: CDR1 SQVTM and CDR2 ANQGSEA. Between the trimmed V and J ends, which lost 6 bases and 3 bases, there was a span of 11 bases. The CDR3 has 12 amino acids. CDR3 region: CSVGTDEETQYF. CDR3 nucleotides: TGCAGCGTCGGGACGGACGAAGAGACCCAGTACTTC.

This sequence joins TRBV23-1 and TRBJ1-2, with 9 bases aligning to TRBD1. TRBV23-1 is placed among ORFs of uncertain function. Trimming at V came to 5 bases and at J to 6 bases, leaving 7 bases not matched to a gene. CDR3 length equals 14 residues. CDR3 nucleotides: TGCGCCAGCAGTTCAATCGGGACAGGGAATGGCTACACCTTC. Translation gives CASSSIGTGNGYTF.

On this clonotype itself: A much larger clone sits a single nucleotide away, making a read error possible. J is TRBJ1-4 and V is TRBV20-1; no firm D call. CDR3 length: 14 residues. The germline CDR1 and CDR2 sequences are DFQATT and SNEGSKA (reference sequence). V lost 4 bases to trimming and J lost 7 bases, with 16 bases between them. The CDR3 DNA sequence: TGCAGTGCTAACACCGACTTAAGTGCTGAAAAACTGTTTTTT. It yields the protein CSANTDLSAEKLFF.

This clonotype appeared many times. CDR3 region: CASSGPGTRSEQYF. In nucleotides, the CDR3 is TGTGCCAGCAGCGGTCCCGGGACTAGAAGCGAGCAGTACTTC. This chain uses TRBV9 with TRBJ2-7; 8 positions agree with TRBD2. This CDR3 region has 14 residues. Germline-derived CDR1 and CDR2 are SGDLS and YYNGEE. With 3 bases clipped from V and 6 bases from J, the junction kept 8 bases outside the gene matches.

This clonotype was detected many times. The gene calls are TRBV20-1 and TRBJ2-5; no definite D call. V was shortened by 4 bases and J by 2 bases, with 2 bases between the two germline ends. CDR3 size: 10 residues. Per the germline V gene, CDR1 is DFQATT and CDR2 is SNEGSKA (reference sequence). CDR3 residues: CSAIQETQYF. CDR3 sequence (DNA): TGCAGTGCTATTCAAGAGACCCAGTACTTC.

There are a few counts of this clonotype. V is TRBV4-1 and J is TRBJ2-1, with TRBD2 matching over 13 bases. In germline, CDR1 is MGHRA, CDR2 YSYEKL. The CDR3 has 18 residues. Trimming at V came to 2 bases and at J to 6 bases, leaving 10 bases not matched to a gene. The CDR3 protein is CASSQTSGGARGPNEQFF. The CDR3 coding sequence is TGCGCCAGCAGCCAAACTAGCGGGGGGGCCCGGGGGCCCAATGAGCAGTTCTTC.

This clonotype came up a few times. The gene calls are TRBV29-1 and TRBJ2-4; TRBD1 aligns across 8 bases. Germline CDR1 reads SQVTM; CDR2 reads ANQGSEA. Losses at the gene ends were 6 bases for V and 7 bases for J; bases not matched to a gene: 5. This CDR3 has 12 amino acids. The CDR3 DNA follows: TGCAGCGTCGCAACAGGGGGGAACATTCAGTACTTC. It encodes CSVATGGNIQYF.

This clonotype showed up many times. The gene calls are TRBV4-2 and TRBJ2-1; D is unresolved. The ends were cut back, 1 base at V and 5 bases at J, with 9 bases in the middle. The CDR3 totals 14 residues. Per the germline V gene, CDR1 is LGHNA and CDR2 is YNFKEQ. CDR3: CASSQVMSDNEQFF. The CDR3 DNA sequence: TGTGCCAGCAGCCAAGTTATGTCCGACAATGAGCAGTTCTTC.

The sample holds a few counts of this clonotype. The rearrangement uses TRBV29-1 and TRBJ2-4; the match to TRBD1 covers 10 bases. Germline values: CDR1 SQVTM, CDR2 ANQGSEA. CDR3 length: 14 residues. CDR3 residues: CRHRDRGAKNIQYF. The CDR3 DNA sequence: TGCAGGCACCGGGACAGGGGAGCCAAAAACATTCAGTACTTC.